This T cell receptor (beta chain) was recorded in a study of blood T cell repertoires in COVID-19. The repertoire was sequenced with immunoSEQ multiplex PCR; TCRdb's copy has only in-frame clones and lacks some. The table has 250,000 to 300,000 clones, approximately 92% seen once. V dropped 0 bases and J dropped 4 bases, with 10 bases sitting between them. Germline V gene lookup returns CDR1 SEHNR and CDR2 FQNEAQ (reference sequence). This CDR3 region has 14 residues. This clonotype was sampled from a woman in her 30s who had recovered from COVID-19. The V call is TRBV7-9, the J call TRBJ2-7; TRBD1 is a possible D gene (5 bases). Sequencing input: PBMCs or T cells enriched from blood (not recorded which). Here the CDR3 reads CASSLASQGYEQYF. In DNA, the CDR3 is TGTGCCAGCAGCTTAGCCTCGCAGGGTTACGAGCAGTACTTC.